The 26 T cell receptor beta chains below all came from one sample that was sequenced in a study of response to subunit inactivated influenza vaccine. TCRdb called the RT-PCR reads again in MiXCR, with one record for every CDR3 protein. The table has about 800,000 distinct CDR3 sequences, 21% seen once. The sequencing here drew on PBMCs from blood, taken roughly 5 days after vaccination. These receptors were collected from a man in his fifties or sixties who received an inactivated influenza vaccine.

This clonotype turned up a few times. This chain joins TRBV6-5 and TRBJ2-3; 7 positions agree with TRBD2. With V trimmed by 0 bases and J by 3 bases, 3 bases remained unmatched. The CDR3 is 15 amino acids. Germline V gene data show CDR1 as MNHEY and CDR2 as SVGAGI. CDR3 coding DNA: TGTGCCAGCAGTTACTCGAAGCGGGGAACAGATACGCAGTATTTT. Protein: CASSYSKRGTDTQYF.

This rearrangement joins TRBV5-1 to TRBJ2-5; 7 bases are a match to TRBD1. Germline CDR1 is SGHRS and CDR2 is YFSETQ. The CDR3 contains 14 residues. J gave up 0 bases and V 4 bases, and 3 bases lay outside the gene matches. The CDR3 sequence: CASSVGQHQETQYF. DNA of the CDR3: TGCGCCAGCAGCGTGGGACAGCACCAAGAGACCCAGTACTTC.

The table lists this clonotype with a few counts. V and J are TRBV12-3 or TRBV12-4 and TRBJ2-2; the match to TRBD2 covers 7 bases. The CDR3 loop spans 18 amino acids. V lost 6 bases and J lost 6; bases outside the gene matches: 19. The CDR3 DNA reads as TGTGCCAGCAGGGTATCCGGCCAAAGCGGGGCGCGAGCCGGGGAGCTGTTTTTT. Protein product: CASRVSGQSGARAGELFF.

The J gene is TRBJ2-1, the V gene TRBV2; D not certain. From germline, CDR1 is SNHLY and CDR2 FYNNEI. V lost 6 bases to trimming and J lost 0 bases, with 12 bases between them. CDR3 size: 15 residues. The CDR3 DNA reads TGTGCCAGCAGGAAAACCCTTTTCTCCTACAATGAGCAGTTCTTC. It encodes CASRKTLFSYNEQFF.

This chain joins TRBV20-1 and TRBJ2-7; 10 bases match TRBD2. Germline-derived CDR1 and CDR2 are DFQATT and SNEGSKA (reference sequence). The CDR3 has 15 amino acids. With 1 base clipped from V and 2 bases from J, the junction kept 5 bases outside the gene matches. CDR3 DNA sequence: TGCAGTGCTAGAGCGCTAGCGGGGGCGACCTACGAGCAGTACTTC. Translated, it gives CSARALAGATYEQYF.

The chain links TRBV5-6 to TRBJ2-7; D not certain. With 2 bases removed from V and 0 bases from J, the gap between germline ends came to 9 bases. CDR1 and CDR2 from the germline V gene are SGHDT and YYEEEE. The CDR3 runs 14 residues. The CDR3 region is CASSFWPSSYEQYF. In nucleotides, the CDR3 is TGTGCCAGCAGCTTTTGGCCTAGCTCCTACGAGCAGTACTTC.

This clonotype was seen just once. J is TRBJ2-6 and V is TRBV6-1, with TRBD1 matching over 7 bases. Trimming at V came to 6 bases and at J to 1 base, leaving 6 bases not matched to a gene. Germline assignment: CDR1 MNHNS and CDR2 SASEGT. CDR3 size: 16 residues. The CDR3 protein is CASSRDRSSGANVLTF. The CDR3 coding sequence is TGTGCCAGCAGCCGGGACAGAAGTTCTGGGGCCAACGTCCTGACTTTC.

This clonotype turned up a few times. In DNA form, the CDR3 reads TGTGCCAGCAGCTTAGGACAGTTCTCCTCCTACGAGCAGTACTTC. Translated: CASSLGQFSSYEQYF. This chain links TRBV7-9 with TRBJ2-7; the D gene is possibly TRBD1 (5 bases). V was clipped by 1 base and J by 0 bases, with 10 bases between them. Germline V gene sequence: CDR1 SEHNR, CDR2 FQNEAQ (reference sequence). The CDR3 runs to 15 residues. Complete variable domain (other parts from reference TRBV7-9 and TRBJ2-7): DTGVSQNPRHKITKRGQNVTFRCDPISEHNRLYWYRQTLGQGPEFLTYFQNEAQLEKSRLLSDRFSAERPKGSFSTLEIQRTEQGDSAMYLCASSLGQFSSYEQYFGPGTRLTVT.

This clonotype came up a few times. The genes are TRBV11-2 and TRBJ2-1, with 8 bases fitting TRBD1. The CDR3 length is 15 residues. V lost 1 base and J lost 9; bases outside the gene matches: 8. Germline values: CDR1 SGHAT, CDR2 FQNNGV. The CDR3 nucleotides read TGTGCCAGCAGCTTAGGCCCTGGACAGGGCACTGAGCAGTTCTTC. It translates to CASSLGPGQGTEQFF.

This clonotype showed up just a few times. This chain links TRBV5-6 with TRBJ1-5; possible D gene TRBD1, 5 bases. The CDR3 has 15 amino acids. V lost 5 bases and J lost 2, with 14 bases in between. Germline-derived CDR1 and CDR2 are SGHDT and YYEEEE. The CDR3 region is CASSVGGFGNQPQHF. CDR3 coding DNA: TGTGCCAGCAGTGTGGGGGGATTTGGCAATCAGCCCCAGCATTTT.

The chain recombines TRBV5-1 with TRBJ2-1; D call uncertain. Trimming cost V 0 bases and J 9 bases, with 10 bases left between them. Germline lookup yields CDR1 SGHRS and CDR2 YFSETQ. CDR3 length: 13 residues. The CDR3 nucleotides are TGCGCCAGCAGCTTGGGTGGCAGCACTGAGCAGTTCTTC. Amino acids: CASSLGGSTEQFF. The whole variable domain, filled in from reference TRBV5-1 and TRBJ2-1, reads KAGVTQTPRYLIKTRGQQVTLSCSPISGHRSVSWYQQTPGQGLQFLFEYFSETQRNKGNFPGRFSGRQFSNSRSEMNVSTLELGDSALYLCASSLGGSTEQFFGPGTRLTVL.

This clonotype was counted many times. The J gene is TRBJ1-1, the V gene TRBV2; 8 bases fit TRBD1. With 3 bases clipped from V and 10 bases from J, the junction kept 7 bases outside the gene matches. Germline CDR1 reads SNHLY; CDR2 reads FYNNEI. The CDR3 is 13 amino acids. This CDR3 reads CASSDATGDRAFF. The CDR3 DNA reads as TGTGCCAGCAGTGATGCGACAGGGGACAGAGCTTTCTTT.

This clonotype has at least ten counts. This chain joins TRBV10-3 and TRBJ2-6; TRBD1 agrees at 8 bases. The CDR3 runs to 17 residues. The V gene end was trimmed by 4 bases and the J gene end by 3 bases; junction bases not matched to a gene: 8. In germline, CDR1 is ENHRY, CDR2 SYGVKD. Written as DNA, the CDR3 is TGTGCCATCAGTGCAGCTCAGGGGGCGCGTGGGGCCAACGTCCTGACTTTC. Translated, it gives CAISAAQGARGANVLTF.

This chain links TRBV20-1 with TRBJ2-7; D is perhaps TRBD1 (6 bases). Deletions cut 2 bases from V and 3 bases from J, with 11 bases between. The CDR3 is 13 amino acids. Germline CDR1 DFQATT, CDR2 SNEGSKA (reference sequence). The CDR3 nucleotides read TGCAGTGCTAGACCGGTACAGGGCTACGAGCAGTACTTC. Protein sequence: CSARPVQGYEQYF.

This clonotype was counted only a few times. The gene calls are TRBV30 and TRBJ2-1; D might be TRBD2 (7 bases). Trimming removed 1 base from V and 4 bases from J, with 11 bases in between. CDR1 and CDR2 (germline): GTSNPN, SVGIG (reference sequence). The CDR3 covers 14 residues. CDR3 sequence (DNA): TGTGCCTGGAGTGGTAGGGGGGGATACAATGAGCAGTTCTTC. Its translation is CAWSGRGGYNEQFF.

This clonotype was counted between two and nine times. As DNA, the CDR3 is TGTGCCACCAGTGACCCAGGTTTCGGCTACACCTTC. As protein: CATSDPGFGYTF. The chain combines TRBV24-1 with TRBJ1-2, with D unresolved. The CDR3 is 12 amino acids. In germline, CDR1 is KGHDR, CDR2 SFDVKD. V was trimmed by 4 bases and J by 8 bases, leaving 10 bases between them.

This clonotype was observed a few times. The V call is TRBV11-2, the J call TRBJ2-1; 9 bases map to TRBD1. Trimming cost V 5 bases and J 9 bases; bases outside gene matches: 5. The germline V gene encodes CDR1 SGHAT and CDR2 FQNNGV. CDR3 length equals 13 residues. The CDR3 nucleotides are TGTGCCAGCAGCCCGGACAGGGGCGTTGAGCAGTTCTTC. This sequence encodes CASSPDRGVEQFF.

The sample holds a few counts of this clonotype. The V call is TRBV6-1, the J call TRBJ1-3, with a tentative D call TRBD1 (5 bases). Between the trimmed V and J ends, which lost 6 bases and 4 bases, there was a span of 22 bases. There are 17 residues in the CDR3. Germline CDR1 reads MNHNS; CDR2 reads SASEGT. Written as DNA, the CDR3 is TGTGCCAGCAGCTCTTCCCGGGGGAGGTCTCTCGGAAACACCATATATTTT. The encoded protein is CASSSSRGRSLGNTIYF.

This chain joins TRBV27 and TRBJ1-4, with a weak D call TRBD1 (5 bases). Germline CDR1 MNHEY, CDR2 SMNVEV (reference sequence). The length of the CDR3 is 13 residues. The V and J ends lost 8 bases and 4 bases respectively, with 11 bases between them. DNA of the CDR3: TGTGCCAGCGCGAGGGGATTTAATGAAAAACTGTTTTTT. Translating gives CASARGFNEKLFF.

This clonotype was counted a few times. The genes are TRBV5-1 and TRBJ1-4, with 7 bases lining up with TRBD1. With V trimmed by 4 bases and J by 3 bases, 9 bases remained unmatched. The CDR3 is 16 amino acids. CDR1 is SGHRS, CDR2 YFSETQ, per germline. Here the CDR3 DNA reads TGCGCCAGCAGCGAGGGACAGCTAACTGCTAATGAAAAACTGTTTTTT. Translation: CASSEGQLTANEKLFF.

A few counts support this clonotype. The gene calls are TRBV11-2 and TRBJ2-7; 7 positions agree with TRBD1. From germline, CDR1 is SGHAT and CDR2 FQNNGV. Trimming cost V 6 bases and J 2 bases; bases outside gene matches: 7. CDR3 length: 14 amino acids. CDR3 protein: CASRRPGQPYEQYF. As DNA, the CDR3 is TGTGCCAGCAGACGGCCGGGACAGCCCTACGAGCAGTACTTC.

Ten or more counts support this clonotype. This chain connects TRBV29-1 to TRBJ2-5; D gene ambiguous. This CDR3 has 11 amino acids. V lost 4 bases and J 5 bases, leaving 8 bases between the germline ends. Per germline, CDR1 SQVTM and CDR2 ANQGSEA. The CDR3 nucleotides are TGCAGCGTTGGTGGGATGGAGACCCAGTACTTC. Its translation is CSVGGMETQYF.

This clonotype has only a few counts. This chain links TRBV6-2 or TRBV6-3 with TRBJ1-1, with D maybe TRBD1 (6 bases). In germline, CDR1 is MNHEY, CDR2 SVGEGT. The V end was cut by 7 bases, the J end by 4 bases, with 10 bases between. The CDR3 is 12 amino acids. In DNA, the CDR3 is TGTGCCAGCACCACAGGGCTCACTGAAGCTTTCTTT. Encoded protein: CASTTGLTEAFF.

The J gene is TRBJ2-1, the V gene TRBV20-1, with 7 bases lining up with TRBD2. The length of the CDR3 is 11 residues. Germline loops: CDR1 DFQATT, CDR2 SNEGSKA (reference sequence). The V and J ends lost 6 bases and 15 bases, in that order; junction bases with no gene match: 11. The CDR3 DNA reads as TGCAGTGCCCAGGCCTTGGCGGGAGCGTTCTTC. Protein product: CSAQALAGAFF.

This clonotype was counted only a few times. This chain joins TRBV20-1 and TRBJ1-2; a possible D gene is TRBD1 (5 bases). Deletions cut 5 bases from V and 4 bases from J, with 17 bases between. Germline values: CDR1 DFQATT, CDR2 SNEGSKA (reference sequence). The CDR3 runs 14 residues. CDR3 region: CSASSAGTSYGYTF. CDR3 nucleotides: TGCAGTGCTTCCTCCGCCGGGACGAGCTATGGCTACACCTTC.

This clonotype turned up a few times. The chain couples TRBV6-1 to TRBJ2-2; D may correspond to TRBD1 or TRBD2 (5 bases each). V was trimmed by 8 bases and J by 4 bases, leaving 14 bases between them. This CDR3 comprises 14 residues. Germline CDR1 is MNHNS and CDR2 is SASEGT. The CDR3 reads CASLGGFGTGELFF. CDR3 nucleotide sequence: TGTGCCAGCCTTGGGGGTTTCGGCACCGGGGAGCTGTTTTTT.